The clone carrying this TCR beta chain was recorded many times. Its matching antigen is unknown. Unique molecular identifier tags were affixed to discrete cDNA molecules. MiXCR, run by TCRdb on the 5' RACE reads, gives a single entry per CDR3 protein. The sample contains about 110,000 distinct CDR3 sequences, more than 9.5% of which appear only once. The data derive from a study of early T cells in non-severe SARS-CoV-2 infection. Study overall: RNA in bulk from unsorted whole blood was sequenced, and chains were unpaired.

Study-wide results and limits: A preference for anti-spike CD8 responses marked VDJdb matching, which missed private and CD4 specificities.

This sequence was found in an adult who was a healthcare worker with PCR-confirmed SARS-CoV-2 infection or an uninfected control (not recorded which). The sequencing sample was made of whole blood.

The CDR3 spells CASTPINAYEQYF. CDR3 nucleotides: TGTGCCAGCACCCCAATCAATGCCTACGAGCAGTACTTC. This chain links TRBV7-9 with TRBJ2-7; D remains ambiguous. The CDR3 length is 13 residues. V dropped 7 bases and J dropped 2 bases, with 12 bases sitting between them. Germline V lookup: CDR1 SEHNR, CDR2 FQNEAQ (reference sequence).